The T cell receptor (beta chain) described here comes from a study of T cell responses to AZD1222 COVID-19 vaccine. Per germline, CDR1 KGHSH and CDR2 LQKENI. V lost 0 bases and J lost 6; bases outside the gene matches: 4. The CDR3 totals 16 residues. Study results and caveats: Donor demographics were predominantly white British with a female majority; clonal diversity may be underestimated.

This clone has a single count. Its specificity is not known. Sequencing was performed with immunoSEQ multiplex PCR; in TCRdb, only in-frame clones are kept and a portion is missing. The sample yields fewer than 150,000 clones, roughly 86% seen once. This TCR was sampled from an adult in good health. The rearrangement joins TRBV18 to TRBJ2-5; TRBD2 matches 13 bases. The sample here was peripheral blood, taken on day 0 of AZD1222 vaccination. The CDR3 loop reads CASSPPTSGRLKTQYF. CDR3 sequence (DNA): TGTGCCAGCTCACCACCGACTAGCGGGAGGTTGAAGACCCAGTACTTC.